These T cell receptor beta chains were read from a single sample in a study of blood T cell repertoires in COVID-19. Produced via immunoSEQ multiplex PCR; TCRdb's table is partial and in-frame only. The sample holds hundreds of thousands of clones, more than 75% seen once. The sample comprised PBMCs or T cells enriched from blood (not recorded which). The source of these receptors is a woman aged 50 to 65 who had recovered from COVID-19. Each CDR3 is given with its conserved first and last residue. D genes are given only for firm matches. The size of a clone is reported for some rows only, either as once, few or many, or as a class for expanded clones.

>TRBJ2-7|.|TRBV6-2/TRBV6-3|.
TGTGCCAGCAGTTACAGGGTACGGGATTCTCACGAGCAGTACTTC
CASSYRVRDSHEQYF
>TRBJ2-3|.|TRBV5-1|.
TGCGCCAGCAGCTTGGGGACTATCGGAGATACGCAGTATTTT
CASSLGTIGDTQYF
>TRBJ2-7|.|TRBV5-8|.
TGTGCCAGCAGCCTCTATTCCTCCTACGAGCAGTACTTC
CASSLYSSYEQYF
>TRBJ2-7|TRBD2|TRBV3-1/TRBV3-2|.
TGTGCCAGCAGCTCGGGACTAGCGGGCATCTACGAGCAGTACTTC
CASSSGLAGIYEQYF
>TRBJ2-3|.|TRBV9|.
TGTGCCAGCAGCCCCCGTGGTCGGGCGGGGCAAGGATCTAGCACAGATACGCAGTATTTT
CASSPRGRAGQGSSTDTQYF
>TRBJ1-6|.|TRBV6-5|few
TGTGCCAGCAGTCCTTCGGGTTCACCCCTCCACTTT
CASSPSGSPLHF
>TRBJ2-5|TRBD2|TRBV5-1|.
TGCGCCAGCAGCGATAGCGGGGGCCAACAAGAGACCCAGTACTTC
CASSDSGGQQETQYF
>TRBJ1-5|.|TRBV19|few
TGTGCCAGCAAGGGGGATCTTTACGTCAATCAGCCCCAGCATTTT
CASKGDLYVNQPQHF
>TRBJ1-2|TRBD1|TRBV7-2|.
TGTGCCAGCAGCTTATTCACAGGGGGCAACTATGGCTACACCTTC
CASSLFTGGNYGYTF
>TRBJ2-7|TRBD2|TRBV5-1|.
TGCGCCAGCAGCGCATCCGGGACTAGCGGGTTCCGCTCCTACGAGCAGTACTTC
CASSASGTSGFRSYEQYF
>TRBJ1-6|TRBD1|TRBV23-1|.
TGCGCCAGCAGTCGAGCTGACAGGGGAGGATCACCCCTCCACTTT
CASSRADRGGSPLHF
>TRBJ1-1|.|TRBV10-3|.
TGTGCCATCAGTGAGTCGACAGGCGATGGGCACACTGAAGCTTTCTTT
CAISESTGDGHTEAFF
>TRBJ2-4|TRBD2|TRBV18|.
TGTGCCAGCTCACCAGTCTCGGGGACTATAGCCAAAAACATTCAGTACTTC
CASSPVSGTIAKNIQYF
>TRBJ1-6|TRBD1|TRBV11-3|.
TGTGCCAGCAGCCTCGGGACAGGGTATTCACCCCTCCACTTT
CASSLGTGYSPLHF
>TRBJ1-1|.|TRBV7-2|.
TGTGCCAGCAGCCTAGGACAGTGGGACACTGAAGCTTTCTTT
CASSLGQWDTEAFF
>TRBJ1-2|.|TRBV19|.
TGTGCCAGTAGCCCCCTCGGGGGTGTAGGGGCCTATGGCTACACCTTC
CASSPLGGVGAYGYTF
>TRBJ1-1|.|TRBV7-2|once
TGTGCCAGCAGCCCCTGGATAGGACAAAACACTGAAGCTTTCTTT
CASSPWIGQNTEAFF
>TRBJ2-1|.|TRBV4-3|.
TGCGCCAGCAGCCGAAAAGGACTCGTGGATGAGCAGTTCTTC
CASSRKGLVDEQFF
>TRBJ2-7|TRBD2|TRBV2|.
TGTGCCAGCAGTGAAGGACTAGCGGGAGTCTACGAGCAGTACTTC
CASSEGLAGVYEQYF
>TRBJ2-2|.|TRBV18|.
TGTGCCAGCTCACCAACGGAGAGCGGGGAGCTGTTTTTT
CASSPTESGELFF
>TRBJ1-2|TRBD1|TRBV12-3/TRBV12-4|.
TGTGCCATCCAACAGGGGCCTGGCTACACCTTC
CAIQQGPGYTF
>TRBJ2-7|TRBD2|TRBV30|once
TGTGCCTGGAGTTCAGCGGGAGGGCCCTACGGCGAGCAGTACTTC
CAWSSAGGPYGEQYF
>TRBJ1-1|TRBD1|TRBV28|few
TGTGCCAGCAGGCGGGGACAGGGGGCGGGCGAAGCTTTCTTT
CASRRGQGAGEAFF
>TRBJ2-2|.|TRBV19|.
TGTGCCAGTAGACAGGGCCCGAACACCGGGGAGCTGTTTTTT
CASRQGPNTGELFF
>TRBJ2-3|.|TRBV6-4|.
TGTGCCAGCAGTGACTCGTGGGCTAGCACAGATACGCAGTATTTT
CASSDSWASTDTQYF
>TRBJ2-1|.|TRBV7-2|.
TGTGCCAGCAGCTTTTCGCGACTAGTCAGCGAGCAGTTCTTC
CASSFSRLVSEQFF
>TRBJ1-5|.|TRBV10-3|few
TGTGCCATCAGTGAGTCCTTGGCAGGGGGCAATCAGCCCCAGCATTTT
CAISESLAGGNQPQHF
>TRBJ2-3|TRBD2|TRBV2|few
TGTGCCAGCAGTGAAATGTGGCGGGAGAAAGATACGCAGTATTTT
CASSEMWREKDTQYF
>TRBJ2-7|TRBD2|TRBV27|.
TGTGCCAGCAGTTTACTAGCGGGAGAAAAGTCCTACGAGCAGTACTTC
CASSLLAGEKSYEQYF
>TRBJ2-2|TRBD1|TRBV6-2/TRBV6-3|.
TGTGCCAGCACCCCCGGGACAGGGGTCAGGGGGGAGCTGTTTTTT
CASTPGTGVRGELFF
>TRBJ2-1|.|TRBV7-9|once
TGTGCCAGCAGCCCTATACTAGCCCTGGTGAATGAGCAGTTCTTC
CASSPILALVNEQFF
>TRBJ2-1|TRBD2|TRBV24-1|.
TGTGCCACCAGTGATCAACTAGCGGGGGGCTACAATGAGCAGTTCTTC
CATSDQLAGGYNEQFF
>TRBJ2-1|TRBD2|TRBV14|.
TGTGCCAGCAGCCTAAGACCGGGACTAGCCCCTCGGAATGAGCAGTTCTTC
CASSLRPGLAPRNEQFF
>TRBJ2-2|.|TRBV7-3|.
TGTGCCAGCAGCTTAATGGCGGGTAGGGAGCTGTTTTTT
CASSLMAGRELFF
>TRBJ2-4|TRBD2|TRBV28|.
TGTGCCAGCAGCTCAACTAGCGGGAGTAGGAAAAACATTCAGTACTTC
CASSSTSGSRKNIQYF
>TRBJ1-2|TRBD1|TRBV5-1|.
TGCGCCAGCAGCTTATCGGGACAGGGCATTGATGGCTACACCTTC
CASSLSGQGIDGYTF
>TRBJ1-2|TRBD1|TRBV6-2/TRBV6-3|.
TGTGCCAGCAGTAGGGGGGACAGATTCTATGGCTACACCTTC
CASSRGDRFYGYTF
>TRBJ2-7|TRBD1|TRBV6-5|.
TGTGCCAGCAGTTACTCGGGACAGCCAAGCTACGAGCAGTACTTC
CASSYSGQPSYEQYF
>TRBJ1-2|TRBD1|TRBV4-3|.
TGCGCCAGCAGCCAAGCTGGAGGGACAGTCGGCTATGGCTACACCTTC
CASSQAGGTVGYGYTF
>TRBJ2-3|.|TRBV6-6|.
TGTGCCAGCAGTTACAGGAGTGAGGCAGATACGCAGTATTTT
CASSYRSEADTQYF
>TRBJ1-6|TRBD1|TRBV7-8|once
TGTGCCAGCAGCCCCGGGACAGTCAATTCACCCCTCCACTTT
CASSPGTVNSPLHF
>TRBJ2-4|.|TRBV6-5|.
TGTGCCAGCAGTCCAAGGCAGGGTGTTGGCATTCAGTACTTC
CASSPRQGVGIQYF
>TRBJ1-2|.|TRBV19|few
TGTGCCAGTAGTATAGATTGGAGGGATGGCTACACCTTC
CASSIDWRDGYTF
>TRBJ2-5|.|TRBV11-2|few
TGTGCCAGCAGCTCCGGGCTTGGGAGGGAGACCCAGTACTTC
CASSSGLGRETQYF
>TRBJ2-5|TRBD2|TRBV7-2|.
TGTGCCAGCAGCCCTACCAGCGGGGGGGCACAGGAGACCCAGTACTTC
CASSPTSGGAQETQYF
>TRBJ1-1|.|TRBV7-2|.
TGTGCCAGCAGCTTAAACACCGATGCTGAAGCTTTCTTT
CASSLNTDAEAFF
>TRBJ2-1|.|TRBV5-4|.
TGTGCCAGCAGCTCTCGAACGTACAGGGATTCCTACAATGAGCAGTTCTTC
CASSSRTYRDSYNEQFF
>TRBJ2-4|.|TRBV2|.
TGTGCCAGCAGACGTAGGGACAACTCAGGGGACATTCAGTACTTC
CASRRRDNSGDIQYF
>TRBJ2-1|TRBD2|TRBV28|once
TGTGCCAGCAGTCGAGCGACGACTAGCCTAATCTTC
CASSRATTSLIF
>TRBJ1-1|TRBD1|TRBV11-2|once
TGTGCCAGCAGCCTCCGGCCAGGGGGCACTGAAGCTTTCTTT
CASSLRPGGTEAFF
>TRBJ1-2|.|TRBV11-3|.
TGTGCCAGCAGCTTAGTGGTCGGGGGGAATGGCTACACCTTC
CASSLVVGGNGYTF
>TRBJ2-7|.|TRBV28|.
TGTGCCAGCAGTTCCCCTGGCGGAAACTCCTACGAGCAGTACTTC
CASSSPGGNSYEQYF
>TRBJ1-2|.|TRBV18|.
TGTGCCAGCTCACCATCGGAGCAGTTCGGCTACACCTTC
CASSPSEQFGYTF
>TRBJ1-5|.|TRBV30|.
TGTGCCTGGAGTGTGACAGCTAGCAATCAGCCCCAGCATTTT
CAWSVTASNQPQHF